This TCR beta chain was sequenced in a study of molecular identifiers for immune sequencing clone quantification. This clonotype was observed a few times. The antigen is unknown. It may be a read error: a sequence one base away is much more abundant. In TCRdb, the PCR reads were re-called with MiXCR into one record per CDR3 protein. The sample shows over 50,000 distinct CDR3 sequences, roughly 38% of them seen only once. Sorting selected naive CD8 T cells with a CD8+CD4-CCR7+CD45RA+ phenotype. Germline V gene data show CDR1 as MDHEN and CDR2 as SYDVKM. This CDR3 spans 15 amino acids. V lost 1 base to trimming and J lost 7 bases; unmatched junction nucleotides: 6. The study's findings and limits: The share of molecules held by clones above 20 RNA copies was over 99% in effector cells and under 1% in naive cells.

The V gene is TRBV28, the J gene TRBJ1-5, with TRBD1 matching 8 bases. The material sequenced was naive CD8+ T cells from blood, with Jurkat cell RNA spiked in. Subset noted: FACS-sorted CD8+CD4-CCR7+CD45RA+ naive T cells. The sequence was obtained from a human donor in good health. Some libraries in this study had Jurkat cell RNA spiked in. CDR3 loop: CASSLLNRGEQPQHF. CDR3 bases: TGTGCCAGCAGTTTATTAAACAGGGGGGAGCAGCCCCAGCATTTT.